This passage covers 9 T cell receptor beta chains from one sample sequenced in a study of blood T cells in healthy people across ages. Using a J-beta primer mix together with a sample-barcoded 5' primer, a second PCR was run for roughly 6 to 12 cycles. TCRdb reprocessed the 5' RACE reads with MiXCR, giving one entry per CDR3 protein. The data hold roughly 900,000 distinct CDR3 sequences, with roughly 26% observed a single time. The sequenced sample consisted of blood. The receptors shown here come from a woman older than 75 in good health.

This clonotype appeared a single time. This chain links TRBV30 with TRBJ2-3; TRBD2 agrees at 7 bases. CDR1 and CDR2 from the germline V gene are GTSNPN and SVGIG (reference sequence). V trimming: 0 bases; J trimming: 6 bases; junction bases outside the gene matches: 6. The CDR3 runs to 14 residues. CDR3 bases: TGTGCCTGGAGTGTAAAAGCGGGGCCCGATACGCAGTATTTT. Translating it yields CAWSVKAGPDTQYF.

The chain recombines TRBV19 with TRBJ2-5, with 7 bases matching TRBD1. V dropped 4 bases and J dropped 1; count of bases not matched to a gene: 3. The CDR3 length is 14 residues. Germline V gives CDR1 LNHDA, CDR2 SQIVND (reference sequence). The CDR3 coding sequence is TGTGCCAGTAGTAACGGACAGGTCCAAGAGACCCAGTACTTC. Translation: CASSNGQVQETQYF.

This chain links TRBV4-1 with TRBJ1-1; a weak D match, TRBD1 (5 bases). Germline assignment: CDR1 MGHRA and CDR2 YSYEKL. V dropped 0 bases and J dropped 4 bases, with 12 bases sitting between them. This CDR3 spans 15 amino acids. The chain's CDR3 is CASSQDFQGGTEAFF. DNA of the CDR3: TGCGCCAGCAGCCAAGATTTCCAGGGAGGCACTGAAGCTTTCTTT.

This clonotype was found many times. The V gene is TRBV7-2, the J gene TRBJ1-1; 8 nucleotides agree with TRBD1. The germline V gene encodes CDR1 SGHTA and CDR2 FQGNSA. Losses at the gene ends were 0 bases for V and 4 bases for J; bases not matched to a gene: 10. This CDR3 is 17 amino acids long. CDR3 sequence (DNA): TGTGCCAGCAGCTTAGCGTCCTTTAGGACAGGGAGCACTGAAGCTTTCTTT. Its translation: CASSLASFRTGSTEAFF.

The chain joins TRBV6-5 to TRBJ1-2, with a weak D call TRBD1 (5 bases). This CDR3 spans 13 amino acids. V was cut by 6 bases and J by 5 bases, with 13 bases left in between. Germline loops: CDR1 MNHEY, CDR2 SVGAGI. CDR3 residues: CASRRTSGYGYTF. The CDR3 region has the DNA TGTGCCAGCAGGAGGACATCAGGGTATGGCTACACCTTC.

The chain is built from TRBV7-9 and TRBJ2-1, with 10 bases matching TRBD1. The CDR3 is 16 residues long. The J segment lost 0 bases and the V segment lost 4 bases, leaving 3 bases of the junction unmatched. Per germline, CDR1 SEHNR and CDR2 FQNEAQ (reference sequence). CDR3 residues: CASSSGQGSSYNEQFF. CDR3 DNA sequence: TGTGCCAGCAGCTCGGGACAGGGGAGCTCCTACAATGAGCAGTTCTTC. The full variable domain, rest sourced from reference TRBV7-9 and TRBJ2-1, is DTGVSQNPRHKITKRGQNVTFRCDPISEHNRLYWYRQTLGQGPEFLTYFQNEAQLEKSRLLSDRFSAERPKGSFSTLEIQRTEQGDSAMYLCASSSGQGSSYNEQFFGPGTRLTVL.

This sequence joins TRBV5-4 and TRBJ1-1; D is undetermined. V lost 7 bases and J lost 8, with 18 bases in between. The germline V gene encodes CDR1 SGHNT and CDR2 YYREEE (reference sequence). This CDR3 region has 13 residues. The CDR3 region is CASSTSALREAFF. In nucleotides, the CDR3 is TGTGCCAGCTCGACGTCTGCCTTAAGGGAAGCTTTCTTT.

This clonotype was seen repeatedly, ten times or more. The chain uses TRBV3-1 and TRBJ2-5, with D perhaps TRBD2 (7 bases). Germline V lookup: CDR1 LGHDT, CDR2 YNNKEL (reference sequence). This CDR3 comprises 14 residues. V was trimmed by 6 bases and J by 1 base, leaving 12 bases between them. CDR3 nucleotide sequence: TGTGCCAGCAGTTTCGGGGGGCCCCAAGAGACCCAGTACTTC. Translation: CASSFGGPQETQYF.

This clonotype was counted many times. This sequence joins TRBV20-1 and TRBJ2-3; 11 bases fit TRBD2. Germline V CDR1 and CDR2: DFQATT, SNEGSKA (reference sequence). V shed 5 bases and J 0 bases; nucleotides not matched to a gene: 7. The CDR3 is made up of 16 amino acids. CDR3 sequence (DNA): TGCAGTGCTTCCGGGACTAGCGGAAAGAGCACAGATACGCAGTATTTT. It yields the protein CSASGTSGKSTDTQYF.